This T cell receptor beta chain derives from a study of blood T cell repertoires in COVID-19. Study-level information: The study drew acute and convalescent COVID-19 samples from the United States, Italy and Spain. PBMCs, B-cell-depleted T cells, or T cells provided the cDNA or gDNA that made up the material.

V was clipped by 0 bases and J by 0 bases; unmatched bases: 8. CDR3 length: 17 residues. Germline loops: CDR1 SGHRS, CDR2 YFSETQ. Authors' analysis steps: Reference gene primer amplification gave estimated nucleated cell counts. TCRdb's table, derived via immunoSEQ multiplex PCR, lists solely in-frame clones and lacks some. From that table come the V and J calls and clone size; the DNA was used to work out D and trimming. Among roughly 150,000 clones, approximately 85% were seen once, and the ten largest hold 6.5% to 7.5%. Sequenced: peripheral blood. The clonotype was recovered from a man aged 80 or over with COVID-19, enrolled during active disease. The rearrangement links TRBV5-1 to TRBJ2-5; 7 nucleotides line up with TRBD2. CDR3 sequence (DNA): TGCGCCAGCAGCTTGGAGCTCCAGGGAGGGTACCAAGAGACCCAGTACTTC. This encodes CASSLELQGGYQETQYF.